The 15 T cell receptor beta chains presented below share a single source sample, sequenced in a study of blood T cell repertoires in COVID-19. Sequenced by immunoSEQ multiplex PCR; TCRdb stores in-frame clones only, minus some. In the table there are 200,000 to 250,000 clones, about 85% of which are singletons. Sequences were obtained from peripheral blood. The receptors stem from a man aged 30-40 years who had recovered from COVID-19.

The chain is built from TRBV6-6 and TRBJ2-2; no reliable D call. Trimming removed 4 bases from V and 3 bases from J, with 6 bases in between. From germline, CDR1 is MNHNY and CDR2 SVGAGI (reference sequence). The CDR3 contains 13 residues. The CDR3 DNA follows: TGTGCCAGCAGTTTAGCCCACACCGGGGAGCTGTTTTTT. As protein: CASSLAHTGELFF.

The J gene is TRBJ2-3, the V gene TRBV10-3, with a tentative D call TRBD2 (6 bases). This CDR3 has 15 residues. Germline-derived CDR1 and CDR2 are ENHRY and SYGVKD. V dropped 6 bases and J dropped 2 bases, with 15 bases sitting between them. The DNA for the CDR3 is TGTGCCATCAGCGACCGGAGGGAGATCACAGATACGCAGTATTTT. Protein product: CAISDRREITDTQYF.

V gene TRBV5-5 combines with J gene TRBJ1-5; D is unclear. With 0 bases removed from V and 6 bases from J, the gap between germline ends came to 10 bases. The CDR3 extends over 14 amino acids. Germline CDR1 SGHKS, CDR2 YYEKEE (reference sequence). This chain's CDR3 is CASSLVSGGQPQHF. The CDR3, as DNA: TGTGCCAGCAGCTTGGTTTCAGGTGGTCAGCCCCAGCATTTT.

The CDR3 sequence: CASSSGANEQFF. CDR3 coding DNA: TGTGCCAGCAGCTCGGGTGCGAATGAGCAGTTCTTC. The chain uses TRBV7-9 and TRBJ2-1; D unresolved. Germline V CDR1 and CDR2: SEHNR, FQNEAQ (reference sequence). Trimming left V 4 bases short and J 7 bases short, with 8 bases between. The CDR3 length is 12 residues.

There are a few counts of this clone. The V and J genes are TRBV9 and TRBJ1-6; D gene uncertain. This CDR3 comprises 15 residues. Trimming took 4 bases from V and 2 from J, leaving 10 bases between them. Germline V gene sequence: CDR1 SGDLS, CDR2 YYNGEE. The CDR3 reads CASSPRGAYNSPLHF. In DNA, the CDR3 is TGTGCCAGCAGCCCCCGGGGAGCCTATAATTCACCCCTCCACTTT.

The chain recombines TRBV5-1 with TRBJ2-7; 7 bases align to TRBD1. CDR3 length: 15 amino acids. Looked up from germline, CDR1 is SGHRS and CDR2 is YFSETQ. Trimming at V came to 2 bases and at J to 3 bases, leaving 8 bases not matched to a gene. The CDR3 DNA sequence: TGCGCCAGCAGCTTAGATGGACAGGAAAACTACGAGCAGTACTTC. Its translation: CASSLDGQENYEQYF.

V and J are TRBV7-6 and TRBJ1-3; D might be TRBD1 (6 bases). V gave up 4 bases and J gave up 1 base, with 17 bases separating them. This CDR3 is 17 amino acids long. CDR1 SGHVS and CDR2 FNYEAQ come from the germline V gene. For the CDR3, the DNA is TGTGCCAGCAGCTGGCCAGGGGAAGGGAAATCTGGAAACACCATATATTTT. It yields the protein CASSWPGEGKSGNTIYF.

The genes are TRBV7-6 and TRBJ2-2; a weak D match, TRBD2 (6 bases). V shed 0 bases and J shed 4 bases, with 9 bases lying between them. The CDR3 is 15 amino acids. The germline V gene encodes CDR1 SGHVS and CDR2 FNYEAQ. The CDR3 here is CASSLARGRTGELFF. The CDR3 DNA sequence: TGTGCCAGCAGCTTAGCGCGGGGTCGCACCGGGGAGCTGTTTTTT.

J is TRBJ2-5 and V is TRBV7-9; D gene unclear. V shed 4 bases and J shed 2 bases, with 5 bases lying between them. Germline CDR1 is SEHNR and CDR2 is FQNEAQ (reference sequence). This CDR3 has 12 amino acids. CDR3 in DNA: TGTGCCAGCAGCTCGAGGCAAGAGACCCAGTACTTC. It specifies CASSSRQETQYF.

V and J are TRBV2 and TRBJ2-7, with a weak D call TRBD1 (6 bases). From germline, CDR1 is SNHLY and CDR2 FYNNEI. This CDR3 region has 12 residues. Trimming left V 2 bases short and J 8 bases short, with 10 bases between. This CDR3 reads CASSERGSKQYV. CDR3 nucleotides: TGTGCCAGCAGTGAAAGGGGGAGCAAGCAGTACGTC.

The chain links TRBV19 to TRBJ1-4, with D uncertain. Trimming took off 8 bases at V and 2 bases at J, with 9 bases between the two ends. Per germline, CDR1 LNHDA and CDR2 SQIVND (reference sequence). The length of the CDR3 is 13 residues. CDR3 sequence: CASLGLTNEKLFF. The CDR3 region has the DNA TGTGCCAGTCTCGGACTCACTAATGAAAAACTGTTTTTT. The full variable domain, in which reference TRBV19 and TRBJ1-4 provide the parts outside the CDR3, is DGGITQSPKYLFRKEGQNVTLSCEQNLNHDAMYWYRQDPGQGLRLIYYSQIVNDFQKGDIAEGYSVSREKKESFPLTVTSAQKNPTAFYLCASLGLTNEKLFFGSGTQLSVL.

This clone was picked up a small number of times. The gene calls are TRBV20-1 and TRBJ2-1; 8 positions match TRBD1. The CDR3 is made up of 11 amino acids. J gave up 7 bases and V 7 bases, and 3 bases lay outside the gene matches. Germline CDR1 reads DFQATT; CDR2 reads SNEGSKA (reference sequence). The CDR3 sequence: CSVQGANEQFF. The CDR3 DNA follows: TGCAGTGTTCAGGGGGCTAATGAGCAGTTCTTC.

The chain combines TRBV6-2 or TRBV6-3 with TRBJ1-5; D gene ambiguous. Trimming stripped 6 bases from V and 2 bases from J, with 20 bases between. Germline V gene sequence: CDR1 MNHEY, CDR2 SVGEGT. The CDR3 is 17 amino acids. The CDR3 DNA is TGTGCCAGCAGCCCTCTATATATCGACGGAGGCAATCAGCCCCAGCATTTT. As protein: CASSPLYIDGGNQPQHF.

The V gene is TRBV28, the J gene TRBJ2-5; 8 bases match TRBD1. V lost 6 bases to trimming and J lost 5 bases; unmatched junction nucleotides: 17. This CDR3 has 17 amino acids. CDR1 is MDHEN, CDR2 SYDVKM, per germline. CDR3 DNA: TGTGCCAGCAGGGGTTGGACAGGGAGCGACTACTCGGAGACCCAGTACTTC. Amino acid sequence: CASRGWTGSDYSETQYF.

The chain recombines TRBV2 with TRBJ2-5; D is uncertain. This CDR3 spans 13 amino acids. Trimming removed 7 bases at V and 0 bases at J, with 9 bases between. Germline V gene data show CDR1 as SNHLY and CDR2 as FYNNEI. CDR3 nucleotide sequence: TGTGCCAGCAAGTCCGGGTACCAAGAGACCCAGTACTTC. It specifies CASKSGYQETQYF.